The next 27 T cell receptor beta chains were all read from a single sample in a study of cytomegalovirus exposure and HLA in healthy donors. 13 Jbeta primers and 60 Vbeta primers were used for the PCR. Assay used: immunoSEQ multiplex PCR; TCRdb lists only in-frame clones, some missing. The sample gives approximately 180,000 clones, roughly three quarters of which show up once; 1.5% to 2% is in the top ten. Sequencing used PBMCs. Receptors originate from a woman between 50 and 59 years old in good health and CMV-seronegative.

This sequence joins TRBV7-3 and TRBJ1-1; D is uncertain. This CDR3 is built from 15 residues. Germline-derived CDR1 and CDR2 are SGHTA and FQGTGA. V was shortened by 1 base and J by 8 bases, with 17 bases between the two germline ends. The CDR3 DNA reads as TGTGCCAGCAGCTTAAGGGGTCGGGGAATCGCGGAAGCTTTCTTT. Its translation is CASSLRGRGIAEAFF.

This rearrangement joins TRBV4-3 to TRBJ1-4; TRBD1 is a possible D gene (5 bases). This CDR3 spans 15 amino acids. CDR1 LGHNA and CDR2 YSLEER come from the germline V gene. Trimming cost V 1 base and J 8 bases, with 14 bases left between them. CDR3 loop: CASSQGRGLEEKLFF. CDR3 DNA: TGCGCCAGCAGCCAAGGAAGGGGTCTGGAAGAAAAACTGTTTTTT.

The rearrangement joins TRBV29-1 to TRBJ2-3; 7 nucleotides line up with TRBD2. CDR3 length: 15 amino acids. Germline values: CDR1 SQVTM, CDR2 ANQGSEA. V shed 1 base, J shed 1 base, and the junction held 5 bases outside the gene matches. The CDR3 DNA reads TGCAGCGTTGAAGGTGGGAGGGCCCGCACAGATACGCAGTATTTT. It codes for CSVEGGRARTDTQYF.

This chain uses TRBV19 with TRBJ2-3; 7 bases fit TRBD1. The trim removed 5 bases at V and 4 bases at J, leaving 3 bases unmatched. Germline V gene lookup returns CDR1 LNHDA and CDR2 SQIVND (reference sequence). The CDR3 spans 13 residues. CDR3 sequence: CASSLTGPDTQYF. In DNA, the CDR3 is TGTGCCAGTAGTTTGACAGGGCCAGATACGCAGTATTTT.

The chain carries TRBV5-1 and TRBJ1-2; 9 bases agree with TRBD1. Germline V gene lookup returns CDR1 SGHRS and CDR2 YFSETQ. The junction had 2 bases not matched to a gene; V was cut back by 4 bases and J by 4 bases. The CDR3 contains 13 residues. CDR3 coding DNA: TGCGCCAGCAGCCCGACAGGGGGCTATGGCTACACCTTC. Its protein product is CASSPTGGYGYTF.

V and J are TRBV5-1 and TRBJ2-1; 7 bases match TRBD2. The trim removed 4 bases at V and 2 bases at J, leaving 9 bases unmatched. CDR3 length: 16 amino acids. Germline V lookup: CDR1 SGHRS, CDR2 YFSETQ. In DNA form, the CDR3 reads TGCGCCAGCAGCGGTTTGGCGGGAGACACCTACAATGAGCAGTTCTTC. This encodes CASSGLAGDTYNEQFF.

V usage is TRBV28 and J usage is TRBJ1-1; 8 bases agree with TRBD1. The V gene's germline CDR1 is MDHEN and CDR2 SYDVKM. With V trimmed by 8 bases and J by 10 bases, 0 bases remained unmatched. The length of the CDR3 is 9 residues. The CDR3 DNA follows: TGTGCCAGCGACAGGGGAGCTTTCTTT. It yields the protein CASDRGAFF.

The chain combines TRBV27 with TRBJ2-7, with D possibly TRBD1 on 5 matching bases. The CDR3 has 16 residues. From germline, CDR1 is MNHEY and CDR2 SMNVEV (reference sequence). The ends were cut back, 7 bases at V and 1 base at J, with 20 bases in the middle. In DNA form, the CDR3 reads TGTGCCAGCACCCCCTCCGTGGGGAAGGGGTCCTACGAGCAGTACTTC. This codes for CASTPSVGKGSYEQYF.

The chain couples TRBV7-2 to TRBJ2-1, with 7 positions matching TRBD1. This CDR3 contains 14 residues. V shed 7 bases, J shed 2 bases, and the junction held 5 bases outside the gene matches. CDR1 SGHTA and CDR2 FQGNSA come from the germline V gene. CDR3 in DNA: TGTGCCAGCATTCCTGGGACAGCCTACAATGAGCAGTTCTTC. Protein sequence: CASIPGTAYNEQFF. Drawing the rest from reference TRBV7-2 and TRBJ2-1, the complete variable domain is GAGVSQSPSNKVTEKGKDVELRCDPISGHTALYWYRQSLGQGLEFLIYFQGNSAPDKSGLPSDRFSAERTGGSVSTLTIQRTQQEDSAVYLCASIPGTAYNEQFFGPGTRLTVL.

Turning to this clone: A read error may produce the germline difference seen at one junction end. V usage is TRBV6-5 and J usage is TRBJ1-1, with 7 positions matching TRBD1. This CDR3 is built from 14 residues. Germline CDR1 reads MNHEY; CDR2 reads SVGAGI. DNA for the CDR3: TGTGCCAGCAGACCCCCGGGGACAGACACTAAAGCTTTCTTT. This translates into CASRPPGTDTKAFF.

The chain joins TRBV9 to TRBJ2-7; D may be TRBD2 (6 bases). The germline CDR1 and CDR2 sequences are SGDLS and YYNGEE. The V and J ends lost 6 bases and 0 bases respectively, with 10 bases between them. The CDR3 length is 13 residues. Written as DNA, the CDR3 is TGTGCCAGCAACCGGGGGAGCTCCTACGAGCAGTACTTC. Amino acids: CASNRGSSYEQYF.

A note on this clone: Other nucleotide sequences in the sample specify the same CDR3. CDR3: CASSLPGGGTDTQYF. Here the CDR3 DNA reads TGTGCCAGCAGTTTGCCTGGGGGGGGCACAGATACGCAGTATTTT. The V gene is TRBV28, the J gene TRBJ2-3; 7 bases agree with TRBD2. This CDR3 region has 15 residues. V trimming: 3 bases; J trimming: 1 base; junction bases outside the gene matches: 4. Germline CDR1 is MDHEN and CDR2 is SYDVKM.

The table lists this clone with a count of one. The CDR3 spells CAINGVRVSNEKLFF. CDR3 DNA sequence: TGTGCCATCAACGGGGTTAGAGTGTCTAATGAAAAACTGTTTTTT. This rearrangement joins TRBV10-3 to TRBJ1-4; D is unclear. The V gene's germline CDR1 is ENHRY and CDR2 SYGVKD. This CDR3 contains 15 residues. The ends were cut back, 7 bases at V and 3 bases at J, with 15 bases in the middle.

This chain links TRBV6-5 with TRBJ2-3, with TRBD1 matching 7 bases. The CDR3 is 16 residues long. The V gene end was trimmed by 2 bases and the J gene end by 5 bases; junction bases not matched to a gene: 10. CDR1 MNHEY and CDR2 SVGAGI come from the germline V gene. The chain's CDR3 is CASSYAGTAPQDTQYF. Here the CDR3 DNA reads TGTGCCAGCAGTTACGCCGGGACAGCACCCCAAGATACGCAGTATTTT.

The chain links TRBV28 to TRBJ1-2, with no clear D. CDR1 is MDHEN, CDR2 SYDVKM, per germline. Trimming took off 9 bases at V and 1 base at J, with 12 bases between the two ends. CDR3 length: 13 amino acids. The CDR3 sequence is CASLRTGNYGYTF. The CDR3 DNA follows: TGTGCCAGTCTCCGAACGGGTAACTATGGCTACACCTTC.

The CDR3 sequence: CASSSRGRSNTEAFF. In DNA, the CDR3 is TGTGCCAGCAGTTCCAGGGGGCGCTCGAACACTGAAGCTTTCTTT. This chain links TRBV28 with TRBJ1-1; 8 bases are a match to TRBD1. V gave up 4 bases and J gave up 1 base; unmatched junction bases: 5. Germline V gene sequence: CDR1 MDHEN, CDR2 SYDVKM. The CDR3 length is 15 residues.

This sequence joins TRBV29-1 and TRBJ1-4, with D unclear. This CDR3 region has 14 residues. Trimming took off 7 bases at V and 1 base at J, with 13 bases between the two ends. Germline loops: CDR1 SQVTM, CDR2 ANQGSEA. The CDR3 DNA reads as TGCAGCGCTCTTTTGCAGTTAACTAATGAAAAACTGTTTTTT. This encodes CSALLQLTNEKLFF.

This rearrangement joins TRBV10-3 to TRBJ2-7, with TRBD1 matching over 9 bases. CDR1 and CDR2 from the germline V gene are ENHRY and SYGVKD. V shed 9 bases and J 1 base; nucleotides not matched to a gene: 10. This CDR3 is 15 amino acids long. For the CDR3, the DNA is TGTGCCATAAGACCACCGGGACAGGGATCCTACGAGCAGTACTTC. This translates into CAIRPPGQGSYEQYF.

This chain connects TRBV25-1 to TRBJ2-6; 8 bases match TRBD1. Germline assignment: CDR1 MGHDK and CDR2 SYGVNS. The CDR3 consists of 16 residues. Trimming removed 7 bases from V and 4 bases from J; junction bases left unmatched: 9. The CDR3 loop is CASTWTGPSGANVLTF. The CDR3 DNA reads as TGTGCCAGCACGTGGACAGGGCCCTCGGGGGCCAACGTCCTGACTTTC. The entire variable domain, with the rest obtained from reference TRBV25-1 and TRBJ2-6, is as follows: EADIYQTPRYLVIGTGKKITLECSQTMGHDKMYWYQQDPGMELHLIHYSYGVNSTEKGDLSSESTVSRIRTEHFPLTLESARPSHTSQYLCASTWTGPSGANVLTFGAGSRLTVL.

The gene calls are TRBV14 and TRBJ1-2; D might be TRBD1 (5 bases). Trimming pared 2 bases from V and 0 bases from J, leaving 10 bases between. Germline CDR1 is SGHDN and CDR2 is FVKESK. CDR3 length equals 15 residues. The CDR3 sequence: CASSQRDRANYGYTF. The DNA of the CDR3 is TGTGCCAGCAGCCAACGAGACAGAGCTAACTATGGCTACACCTTC.

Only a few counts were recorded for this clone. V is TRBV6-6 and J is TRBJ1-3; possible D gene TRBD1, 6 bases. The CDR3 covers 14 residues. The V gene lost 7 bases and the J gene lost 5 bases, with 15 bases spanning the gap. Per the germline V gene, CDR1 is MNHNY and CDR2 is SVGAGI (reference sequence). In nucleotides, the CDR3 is TGTGCCAGCAAAACACAGGGCGGCCGAAACACCATATATTTT. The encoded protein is CASKTQGGRNTIYF.

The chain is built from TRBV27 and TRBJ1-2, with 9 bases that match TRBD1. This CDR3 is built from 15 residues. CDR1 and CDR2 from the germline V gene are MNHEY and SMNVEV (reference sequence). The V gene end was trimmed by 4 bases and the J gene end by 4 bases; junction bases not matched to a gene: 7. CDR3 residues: CASSSLQGAGYGYTF. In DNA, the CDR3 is TGTGCCAGCAGTTCCTTACAGGGGGCAGGCTATGGCTACACCTTC.

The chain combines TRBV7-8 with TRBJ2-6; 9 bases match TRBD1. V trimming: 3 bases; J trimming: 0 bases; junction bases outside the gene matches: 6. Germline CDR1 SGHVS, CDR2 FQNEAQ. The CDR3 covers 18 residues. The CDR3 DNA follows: TGTGCCAGCAGCTTCGCCGGGACAGGGTTCTCTGGGGCCAACGTCCTGACTTTC. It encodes CASSFAGTGFSGANVLTF.

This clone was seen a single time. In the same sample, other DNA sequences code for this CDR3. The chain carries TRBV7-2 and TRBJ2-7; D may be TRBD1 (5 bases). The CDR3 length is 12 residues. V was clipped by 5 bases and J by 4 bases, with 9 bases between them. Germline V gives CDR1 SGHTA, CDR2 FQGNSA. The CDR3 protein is CASSPTVYEQYF. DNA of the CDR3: TGTGCCAGCAGCCCGACAGTATACGAGCAGTACTTC.

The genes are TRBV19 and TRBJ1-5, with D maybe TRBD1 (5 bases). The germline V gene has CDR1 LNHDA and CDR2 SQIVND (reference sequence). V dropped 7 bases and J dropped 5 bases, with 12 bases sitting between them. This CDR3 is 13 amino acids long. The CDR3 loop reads CASTGHPDQPQHF. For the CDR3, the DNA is TGTGCCAGTACCGGACACCCTGATCAGCCCCAGCATTTT. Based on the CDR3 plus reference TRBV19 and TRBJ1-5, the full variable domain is DGGITQSPKYLFRKEGQNVTLSCEQNLNHDAMYWYRQDPGQGLRLIYYSQIVNDFQKGDIAEGYSVSREKKESFPLTVTSAQKNPTAFYLCASTGHPDQPQHFGDGTRLSIL.

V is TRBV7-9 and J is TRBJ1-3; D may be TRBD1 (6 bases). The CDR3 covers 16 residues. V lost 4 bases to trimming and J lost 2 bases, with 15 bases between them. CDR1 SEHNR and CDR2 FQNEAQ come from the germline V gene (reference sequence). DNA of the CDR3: TGTGCCAGCAGCTCTCATTTCGAGGGGGCTGGAAACACCATATATTTT. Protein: CASSSHFEGAGNTIYF.

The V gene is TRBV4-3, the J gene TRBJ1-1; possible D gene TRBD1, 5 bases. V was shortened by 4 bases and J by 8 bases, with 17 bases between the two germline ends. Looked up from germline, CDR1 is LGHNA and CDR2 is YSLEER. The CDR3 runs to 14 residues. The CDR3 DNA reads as TGCGCCAGCAGCCCAAAACCCTCAGACAGCGAAGCTTTCTTT. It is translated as CASSPKPSDSEAFF.